The clone carrying this T cell receptor (beta chain) was counted many times. These data are taken from a study of T cells in Graves' hyperthyroidism and ophthalmopathy. The V gene lost 5 bases and the J gene lost 2 bases, with 10 bases spanning the gap. CDR1 and CDR2 from the germline V gene are SGHTA and FQGNSA. The CDR3 consists of 14 residues. The source material, RNA transcripts, was used to amplify TCR beta CDR3 regions. TCR CDR3 underwent first-round RT-PCR with the HTBI primer set. TCRdb recomputed calls from the multiplex PCR reads with MiXCR, one row per CDR3 protein. This sample has nearly 750,000 distinct CDR3 sequences; 30% to 40% occur once, and the top ten carry around 32%.

V usage is TRBV7-2 and J usage is TRBJ1-5, with D unclear. This clonotype was obtained from a woman in her thirties or forties with Graves' hyperthyroidism. Source material: blood. CDR3 amino acids: CASSPPEGNQPQHF. The CDR3, as DNA: TGTGCCAGCAGCCCCCCAGAGGGCAATCAGCCCCAGCATTTT.